This is a list of T cell receptor beta chains from one sample in a study of beta chain features in type 1 diabetes. Some clones are missing from TCRdb's copy, which holds only in-frame ones; the method was immunoSEQ multiplex PCR. The table lists roughly 240,000 clones, about 63% of them singletons. What was sequenced was naive CD4+ T cells from blood. The origin of the receptors is a man younger than 40 in good health. Each CDR3 is given with its conserved first and last residue. Fields, in order: D gene, clone size, J gene, V gene, CDR3 protein, CDR3 DNA. The D gene is left open where the match is weak. Where a row states a size, it is once, few, many or the class of an expanded clone; other rows omit it.

>.|once|TRBJ2-7|TRBV29-1
CSVGGLMGGEQYF
TGCAGCGTTGGAGGGCTCATGGGAGGCGAGCAGTACTTC
>.|once|TRBJ2-7|TRBV29-1
CSVTRGYEQYF
TGCAGCGTTACTCGGGGGTACGAGCAGTACTTC
>TRBD1|.|TRBJ2-7|TRBV29-1
CSVSTGTGEHEQYF
TGCAGCGTTTCGACCGGGACAGGGGAACACGAGCAGTACTTC
>TRBD1|few|TRBJ2-7|TRBV9
CASSAGTVGEQYF
TGTGCCAGCAGCGCGGGGACAGTGGGAGAGCAGTACTTC
>.|.|TRBJ2-2|TRBV18
CASSHGSTGELFF
TGTGCCAGCTCTCATGGGTCCACCGGGGAGCTGTTTTTT
>TRBD2|few|TRBJ2-3|TRBV29-1
CSVPTSGRTDTQYF
TGCAGCGTGCCCACTAGCGGGAGGACAGATACGCAGTATTTT
>.|.|TRBJ1-1|TRBV30
CAWIRGWDTEAFF
TGTGCCTGGATTAGAGGGTGGGACACTGAAGCTTTCTTT
>.|.|TRBJ1-2|TRBV30
CAWNRAAANYGYTF
TGTGCCTGGAATCGGGCGGCCGCTAACTATGGCTACACCTTC
>.|.|TRBJ2-2|TRBV7-2
CASSLGNTGELFF
TGTGCCAGCAGCTTAGGAAACACCGGGGAGCTGTTTTTT
>TRBD2|once|TRBJ2-3|TRBV14
CASSPRGGFGTQYF
TGTGCCAGCAGCCCTCGGGGGGGATTTGGTACGCAGTATTTT
>.|.|TRBJ2-3|TRBV10-3
CAIAGGMDTQYF
TGTGCCATCGCCGGTGGCATGGATACGCAGTATTTT
>.|.|TRBJ2-1|TRBV4-3
CASSQDWTQNNEQFF
TGCGCCAGCAGCCAAGACTGGACACAAAACAATGAGCAGTTCTTC
>TRBD1|few|TRBJ2-7|TRBV27
CASSRDRGYYEQYF
TGTGCCAGCAGCCGGGACAGAGGATACTACGAGCAGTACTTC
>TRBD2|.|TRBJ2-5|TRBV2
CASSWTSGTQETQYF
TGTGCCAGCAGCTGGACTAGCGGGACGCAAGAGACCCAGTACTTC
>.|.|TRBJ1-5|TRBV9
CASSSLTDSNQPQHF
TGTGCCAGCAGCTCACTGACGGATAGCAATCAGCCCCAGCATTTT
>TRBD1|.|TRBJ2-1|TRBV5-6
CASSGTGNPYNEQFF
TGTGCCAGCAGCGGGACAGGGAACCCTTACAATGAGCAGTTCTTC
>TRBD2|once|TRBJ2-7|TRBV7-2
CASRRTSGVYEQYF
TGTGCCAGCAGGAGGACTAGCGGGGTATACGAGCAGTACTTC
>.|few|TRBJ1-1|TRBV10-1
CASSEGLGAEAFF
TGCGCCAGCAGTGAAGGTCTGGGCGCTGAAGCTTTCTTT
>.|.|TRBJ1-3|TRBV30
CALGQGSGNTIYF
TGTGCCCTAGGACAAGGCTCTGGAAACACCATATATTTT
>.|.|TRBJ1-1|TRBV30
CAWSATSMNTEAFF
TGTGCCTGGAGTGCGACAAGCATGAACACTGAAGCTTTCTTT
>TRBD2|.|TRBJ2-3|TRBV4-2
CASSQVPAGEADTQYF
TGTGCCAGCAGCCAAGTGCCAGCGGGAGAAGCAGATACGCAGTATTTT
>.|.|TRBJ1-1|TRBV29-1
CSAPGMNTEAFF
TGCAGCGCCCCAGGGATGAACACTGAAGCTTTCTTT
>.|once|TRBJ1-1|TRBV9
CASSVGQHMNTEAFF
TGTGCCAGCAGCGTCGGACAGCACATGAACACTGAAGCTTTCTTT
>TRBD1|.|TRBJ2-5|TRBV2
CASGGQQETQYF
TGTGCCAGCGGGGGACAGCAAGAGACCCAGTACTTC
>.|.|TRBJ2-1|TRBV14
CASSPTSSYNEQFF
TGTGCCAGCAGCCCAACCAGCTCCTACAATGAGCAGTTCTTC
>.|once|TRBJ2-1|TRBV18
CASSNQDEQFF
TGTGCCAGCTCAAACCAGGATGAGCAGTTCTTC
>TRBD1|.|TRBJ2-5|TRBV29-1
CSSSTGVLETQYF
TGCAGCTCCTCGACAGGGGTTCTAGAGACCCAGTACTTC
>.|once|TRBJ1-1|TRBV30
CAWSVVGNTEAFF
TGTGCCTGGAGTGTAGTTGGGAACACTGAAGCTTTCTTT
>TRBD2|.|TRBJ2-2|TRBV9
CASSVGLAGTGELFF
TGTGCCAGCAGCGTAGGACTAGCGGGGACCGGGGAGCTGTTTTTT
>.|few|TRBJ2-1|TRBV29-1
CSPSLGPGGFF
TGCAGCCCCAGCTTGGGCCCTGGGGGGTTCTTC
>.|.|TRBJ2-1|TRBV13
CASSLREIAQEQFF
TGTGCCAGCAGCTTGAGGGAGATCGCACAGGAGCAGTTCTTC
>TRBD1|.|TRBJ2-5|TRBV5-4
CASSNNRGRRETQYF
TGTGCCAGCAGTAACAACAGGGGACGGCGAGAGACCCAGTACTTC
>.|once|TRBJ2-7|TRBV5-1
CASSRSYEQYF
TGCGCCAGCAGCCGTTCCTACGAGCAGTACTTC
>.|.|TRBJ2-7|TRBV7-2
CASSRNAQGANEQYF
TGTGCCAGCAGCCGTAATGCCCAAGGGGCGAACGAGCAGTACTTC
>.|once|TRBJ2-7|TRBV7-9
CASSFRDTEYEQYF
TGTGCCAGCAGCTTCCGGGACACCGAATACGAGCAGTACTTC
>.|.|TRBJ2-5|TRBV7-2
CASSSGETQYF
TGTGCCAGCAGCTCAGGGGAGACCCAGTACTTC
>.|.|TRBJ1-6|TRBV30
CAWRGGSYNSPLHF
TGTGCCTGGAGGGGGGGCTCCTATAATTCACCCCTCCACTTT
>.|.|TRBJ1-1|TRBV30
CAWTPRTATSGAFF
TGTGCCTGGACCCCCAGGACAGCAACCTCTGGAGCTTTCTTT
>.|few|TRBJ2-3|TRBV29-1
CSVLGVPGDTQYF
TGCAGCGTTCTGGGGGTCCCCGGAGATACGCAGTATTTT
>.|.|TRBJ2-5|TRBV7-2
CASSLPLATTQYF
TGTGCCAGCAGCTTACCGCTAGCGACTACCCAGTACTTC